These T cell receptor beta chains were read from a single sample in a study of immune cell composition in non-small cell lung cancer. TCRdb keeps only in-frame clones here, not all; method: immunoSEQ multiplex PCR. The data contain some 3,200 clones, 60% to 75% of them seen just once; the ten biggest clones take up less than 30%. The sequenced sample consisted of non-adjacent lung tissue. The source is a human donor with non-small cell lung cancer. The CDR3 runs from the conserved cysteine through the conserved F or W. Each record gives: J gene, V gene, clone size, D gene, CDR3 protein, CDR3 DNA. A D gene is named only where the DNA matches it firmly. The size field is filled for only some rows; it gives once, few, many or a size class.

>TRBJ1-2|TRBV23-1|once|TRBD1
CASSQWNFGQGALANYGYTF
TGCGCCAGCAGTCAATGGAATTTCGGACAGGGGGCTTTGGCTAACTATGGCTACACCTTC
>TRBJ2-5|TRBV5-6|.|TRBD2
CASSSTPGLAGEAQETQYF
TGTGCCAGCAGCTCGACACCTGGACTAGCGGGAGAAGCGCAAGAGACCCAGTACTTC
>TRBJ1-4|TRBV7-8|.|.
CASSSDSYNEKLFF
TGTGCCAGCAGCTCCGACAGCTATAATGAAAAACTGTTTTTT
>TRBJ1-2|TRBV6-6|once|.
CASSSSSSGNEDGYTF
TGTGCCAGCAGTTCATCATCGTCAGGGAACGAGGATGGCTACACCTTC
>TRBJ2-5|TRBV6-5|.|.
CASIRGETQYF
TGTGCCAGTATCCGAGGAGAGACCCAGTACTTC
>TRBJ1-2|TRBV5-1|.|.
CASSWTGGGNYGYTF
TGCGCCAGCAGCTGGACGGGGGGAGGCAACTATGGCTACACCTTC
>TRBJ2-3|TRBV7-8|.|.
CASSLGGGSPTDTQYF
TGTGCCAGCAGCTTGGGGGGGGGCTCCCCCACAGATACGCAGTATTTT
>TRBJ1-2|TRBV7-9|.|.
CASLFSGGEGYTF
TGTGCCAGCCTCTTCTCCGGGGGGGAGGGCTACACCTTC
>TRBJ2-2|TRBV9|.|.
CASSASVADTGELFF
TGTGCCAGCAGCGCTTCGGTAGCGGACACCGGGGAGCTGTTTTTT
>TRBJ2-5|TRBV6-1|once|.
CASSSDSQETQYF
TGTGCCAGCAGTTCCGACAGTCAAGAGACCCAGTACTTC
>TRBJ2-5|TRBV12-5|.|.
CASGLPEETQYF
TGTGCTAGTGGTTTGCCCGAAGAGACCCAGTACTTC
>TRBJ1-2|TRBV19|few|TRBD1
CASSTDREGGYTF
TGTGCCAGTAGTACGGACAGGGAGGGTGGCTACACCTTC
>TRBJ1-5|TRBV7-8|once|TRBD1
CASSAGQGPHQPQHF
TGTGCCAGCAGCGCCGGACAGGGCCCCCATCAGCCCCAGCATTTT
>TRBJ2-5|TRBV19|.|.
CATRAGVIQETQYF
TGTGCCACCCGTGCCGGGGTAATCCAAGAGACCCAGTACTTC
>TRBJ2-2|TRBV9|.|.
CASGVGGSGELFF
TGTGCCAGCGGCGTAGGAGGGTCCGGGGAGCTGTTTTTT
>TRBJ2-7|TRBV13|.|TRBD1
CASRNDRESSYEQYF
TGTGCCAGCAGGAACGACAGGGAGAGCTCCTACGAGCAGTACTTC
>TRBJ1-6|TRBV19|.|TRBD1
CASSDGQGIPPLHF
TGTGCCAGTAGTGACGGACAGGGGATACCACCCCTCCACTTT
>TRBJ2-1|TRBV7-2|.|TRBD1
CASMNDRGANEQFF
TGTGCCAGTATGAATGACAGGGGGGCCAATGAGCAGTTCTTC
>TRBJ1-1|TRBV6-6|.|.
CASRKSNGVGAEAFF
TGTGCCAGCCGGAAATCGAATGGAGTAGGGGCTGAAGCTTTCTTT
>TRBJ2-1|TRBV4-1|.|.
CASSAENNEQFF
TGCGCCAGCAGCGCGGAAAACAATGAGCAGTTCTTC
>TRBJ2-7|TRBV19|.|.
CASSTGDASYEQYF
TGTGCCAGTAGTACGGGGGACGCATCCTACGAGCAGTACTTC
>TRBJ1-1|TRBV7-2|.|.
CASSYINTEAFF
TGTGCCAGCAGCTATATTAACACTGAAGCTTTCTTT
>TRBJ2-1|TRBV6-5|once|TRBD2
CASRLAGGPTEQFF
TGTGCCAGCAGATTAGCGGGGGGGCCCACTGAGCAGTTCTTC
>TRBJ1-1|TRBV7-9|.|.
CASSFRGYAEAFF
TGTGCCAGCAGCTTCAGGGGATACGCCGAAGCTTTCTTT
>TRBJ1-2|TRBV9|few|TRBD1
CASSGTGYGYTF
TGTGCCAGCAGCGGGACAGGCTATGGCTACACCTTC
>TRBJ2-1|TRBV7-9|.|.
CASSLVGSEQFF
TGTGCCAGCAGCTTAGTCGGGAGTGAGCAGTTCTTC
>TRBJ1-2|TRBV6-5|.|TRBD1
CASTLQGLGHGYTF
TGTGCCAGCACCCTACAGGGGCTCGGTCATGGCTACACCTTC
>TRBJ2-3|TRBV5-1|.|TRBD2
CASSASTGGSTDTQYF
TGCGCCAGCTCCGCCTCTACGGGGGGTAGCACAGATACGCAGTATTTT